This passage covers 23 T cell receptor beta chains from one sample sequenced in a study of control samples from healthy donors and cancer patients. TCRdb's table, derived via immunoSEQ multiplex PCR, lists solely in-frame clones and lacks some. This table has approximately 110,000 clones, about 89% appearing once. The sequencing sample was made of blood. These receptors came from a woman between 18 and 29 years old in good health.

The sample holds a few counts of this clone. The rearrangement uses TRBV5-1 and TRBJ2-5; D may be TRBD1 (6 bases). Deletions cut 3 bases from V and 1 base from J, with 16 bases between. In germline, CDR1 is SGHRS, CDR2 YFSETQ. The CDR3 is made up of 16 amino acids. The CDR3 region has the DNA TGCGCCAGCAGCTCGGGAATACGACAGGTCCAAGAGACCCAGTACTTC. Its protein product is CASSSGIRQVQETQYF.

This chain connects TRBV28 to TRBJ1-2, with D hard to call. The CDR3 consists of 14 residues. V was shortened by 5 bases and J by 0 bases, with 10 bases between the two germline ends. Germline V CDR1 and CDR2: MDHEN, SYDVKM. The CDR3 spells CASSGRPANYGYTF. The CDR3 nucleotides are TGTGCCAGCAGTGGCAGGCCAGCTAACTATGGCTACACCTTC.

The V gene is TRBV28, the J gene TRBJ1-1; D may be TRBD1 (5 bases). CDR3 length: 15 amino acids. V was pared by 1 base and J by 5 bases, with 14 bases between. Looked up from germline, CDR1 is MDHEN and CDR2 is SYDVKM. The CDR3 spells CASSLSGGGGTEAFF. The CDR3 coding sequence is TGTGCCAGCAGTTTATCGGGGGGGGGAGGAACTGAAGCTTTCTTT.

The V gene is TRBV28, the J gene TRBJ2-6; D not resolved. Germline CDR1 reads MDHEN; CDR2 reads SYDVKM. The V gene lost 1 base and the J gene lost 4 bases, with 5 bases spanning the gap. The CDR3 consists of 14 residues. The CDR3 loop is CASSLSLGANVLTF. The DNA for the CDR3 is TGTGCCAGCAGTTTATCCCTCGGGGCCAACGTCCTGACTTTC.

The CDR3 sequence is CASTRWGWDEQFF. DNA of the CDR3: TGTGCCAGTACCCGCTGGGGTTGGGATGAGCAGTTCTTC. V and J are TRBV19 and TRBJ2-1, with unresolved D. The CDR3 covers 13 residues. Germline V gene sequence: CDR1 LNHDA, CDR2 SQIVND (reference sequence). Trimming took 7 bases from V and 8 from J, leaving 15 bases between them.

The chain recombines TRBV7-2 with TRBJ1-2; D is perhaps TRBD1 (6 bases). This CDR3 region has 14 residues. Trimming shortened V by 4 bases and J by 1 base, and 10 bases separated the two germline ends. CDR1 and CDR2 from the germline V gene are SGHTA and FQGNSA. The CDR3 sequence is CASSYYRVNYGYTF. The CDR3 nucleotides read TGTGCCAGCAGCTACTACAGGGTTAACTATGGCTACACCTTC.

The gene calls are TRBV9 and TRBJ2-7; weak D call: TRBD2 (6 bases). The CDR3 length is 14 residues. V lost 0 bases to trimming and J lost 5 bases, with 12 bases between them. Germline-derived CDR1 and CDR2 are SGDLS and YYNGEE. For the CDR3, the DNA is TGTGCCAGCAGCGTAGGAACGGGAGTCGACGAGCAGTACTTC. Its translation: CASSVGTGVDEQYF. Full variable domain (missing parts from reference TRBV9 and TRBJ2-7): DSGVTQTPKHLITATGQRVTLRCSPRSGDLSVYWYQQSLDQGLQFLIQYYNGEERAKGNILERFSAQQFPDLHSELNLSSLELGDSALYFCASSVGTGVDEQYFGPGTRLTVT.

V usage is TRBV10-2 and J usage is TRBJ1-1, with TRBD1 matching over 7 bases. From germline, CDR1 is WSHSY and CDR2 SAAADI. The CDR3 sequence is 15 residues long. V lost 6 bases and J lost 5; bases outside the gene matches: 12. The CDR3: CASRRVEGAYTEAFF. CDR3 coding DNA: TGCGCCAGCAGAAGGGTTGAGGGGGCTTATACTGAAGCTTTCTTT.

This clone was seen more than once but under ten times. The V and J genes are TRBV19 and TRBJ1-6, with TRBD1 matching over 7 bases. Trimming cost V 5 bases and J 6 bases; bases outside gene matches: 7. This CDR3 is built from 15 residues. Germline CDR1 LNHDA, CDR2 SQIVND (reference sequence). CDR3 residues: CASSPTGEGNSPLHF. DNA for the CDR3: TGTGCCAGTAGTCCCACAGGGGAGGGTAATTCACCCCTCCACTTT.

This chain joins TRBV5-1 and TRBJ2-5, with a possible D match to TRBD2 (8 bases). The germline V gene has CDR1 SGHRS and CDR2 YFSETQ. V was trimmed by 4 bases and J by 5 bases, leaving 15 bases between them. The CDR3 is 14 residues long. DNA for the CDR3: TGCGCCAGCAGCCCGGGACAGCGGGAGGAGACCCAGTACTTC. Its translation: CASSPGQREETQYF. Together with reference TRBV5-1 and TRBJ2-5, the CDR3 gives the full variable domain: KAGVTQTPRYLIKTRGQQVTLSCSPISGHRSVSWYQQTPGQGLQFLFEYFSETQRNKGNFPGRFSGRQFSNSRSEMNVSTLELGDSALYLCASSPGQREETQYFGPGTRLLVL.

The chain uses TRBV18 and TRBJ2-5; TRBD1 or TRBD2 may be the D gene (6 bases each). Germline-derived CDR1 and CDR2 are KGHSH and LQKENI. The ends were cut back, 3 bases at V and 5 bases at J, with 19 bases in the middle. There are 16 residues in the CDR3. For the CDR3, the DNA is TGTGCCAGCTCACCTCGTAACGGGGGCCCCGGGGAGACCCAGTACTTC. Translation: CASSPRNGGPGETQYF.

The rearrangement links TRBV28 to TRBJ1-1, with TRBD1 as a possible D gene (6 bases). The germline gives CDR1 MDHEN, CDR2 SYDVKM. CDR3 length equals 14 residues. V lost 9 bases and J lost 3, with 17 bases in between. CDR3 region: CASKVGGADTEAFF. The CDR3 coding sequence is TGTGCCAGTAAGGTTGGGGGGGCTGACACTGAAGCTTTCTTT.

This sequence joins TRBV2 and TRBJ2-1, with 9 bases matching TRBD1. J lost 2 bases, V lost 4 bases, and 0 bases had no gene match. The CDR3 covers 14 residues. Germline V gene sequence: CDR1 SNHLY, CDR2 FYNNEI. CDR3 in amino acids: CASSGDRAYNEQFF. CDR3 in DNA: TGTGCCAGCAGTGGGGACAGGGCCTACAATGAGCAGTTCTTC. The whole variable domain, filled in from reference TRBV2 and TRBJ2-1, reads EPEVTQTPSHQVTQMGQEVILRCVPISNHLYFYWYRQILGQKVEFLVSFYNNEISEKSEIFDDQFSVERPDGSNFTLKIRSTKLEDSAMYFCASSGDRAYNEQFFGPGTRLTVL.

The chain is built from TRBV12-5 and TRBJ2-6; 7 positions agree with TRBD1. CDR3 size: 21 residues. Trimming took 1 base from V and 1 from J; bases not matched to a gene: 16. CDR1 is LGHNT, CDR2 FRNRAP, per germline. The CDR3 DNA reads TGTGCTAGTGGTTTGGACCACAGGGGTCCCTTCATTGGATCTGGGGCCAACGTCCTGACTTTC. It specifies CASGLDHRGPFIGSGANVLTF.

The rearrangement links TRBV18 to TRBJ1-4; 7 nucleotides align to TRBD1. The CDR3 sequence is 16 residues long. V was pared by 4 bases and J by 0 bases, with 5 bases of the junction left unmatched. Germline CDR1 is KGHSH and CDR2 is LQKENI. The CDR3 is CASSQGQATTNEKLFF. CDR3 sequence (DNA): TGTGCCAGCTCACAAGGACAGGCGACAACTAATGAAAAACTGTTTTTT.

This clone turned up a few times. V usage is TRBV2 and J usage is TRBJ1-1; maybe TRBD1 (6 bases). From germline, CDR1 is SNHLY and CDR2 FYNNEI. V was cut by 5 bases and J by 3 bases, with 13 bases left in between. This CDR3 is built from 14 residues. The CDR3 DNA reads as TGTGCCAGCAGTCAGGGGCTGGGGTACACTGAAGCTTTCTTT. Protein sequence: CASSQGLGYTEAFF.

This chain joins TRBV7-2 and TRBJ2-3; 10 bases agree with TRBD2. From germline, CDR1 is SGHTA and CDR2 FQGNSA. The CDR3 has 16 residues. V lost 1 base, J lost 6 bases, and 7 bases stayed unmatched. The CDR3 coding sequence is TGTGCCAGCAGCTTAGTCCCTAGCGGGAGTATTGATACGCAGTATTTT. This codes for CASSLVPSGSIDTQYF.

This clone has a single count. The chain employs TRBV18 and TRBJ2-1; no reliable D call. Germline values: CDR1 KGHSH, CDR2 LQKENI. This CDR3 contains 16 residues. The germline V and J ends were trimmed by 1 base and 0 bases, with 10 bases remaining between them. The CDR3 loop is CASSPLQEPSYNEQFF. The CDR3 nucleotides are TGTGCCAGCTCACCACTTCAGGAACCCTCCTACAATGAGCAGTTCTTC.

This clone showed up just a few times. The identical CDR3 is also encoded by other nucleotide sequences in the sample. J is TRBJ1-4 and V is TRBV5-1; possibly TRBD1 for D (5 bases). Trimming left V 3 bases short and J 5 bases short, with 5 bases between. Looked up from germline, CDR1 is SGHRS and CDR2 is YFSETQ. This CDR3 is built from 12 residues. CDR3 protein: CASSWDNEKLFF. The CDR3 DNA sequence: TGCGCCAGCAGCTGGGACAATGAAAAACTGTTTTTT.

The chain is built from TRBV11-2 and TRBJ2-1; TRBD2 aligns across 9 bases. J was trimmed by 7 bases and V by 1 base; bases with no gene match: 11. CDR1 and CDR2 from the germline V gene are SGHAT and FQNNGV. This CDR3 region has 17 residues. The CDR3, as DNA: TGTGCCAGCAGCTTAGGCGTTCACAGACTAGCGGTAAATGAGCAGTTCTTC. Translation gives CASSLGVHRLAVNEQFF.

The chain recombines TRBV24-1 with TRBJ2-2; D gene uncertain. The CDR3 runs 13 residues. CDR1 and CDR2 (germline): KGHDR, SFDVKD. V shed 1 base and J shed 6 bases, with 5 bases lying between them. Here the CDR3 reads CATSDFGAGELFF. The CDR3 DNA is TGTGCCACCAGTGATTTTGGGGCCGGGGAGCTGTTTTTT.

This clone was observed once. The chain recombines TRBV15 with TRBJ2-3, with 11 nucleotides matching TRBD2. The CDR3 has 16 amino acids. Germline CDR1 LNHNV, CDR2 YYDKDF (reference sequence). The ends lost 3 bases at V and 3 bases at J; junction bases unmatched: 5. The CDR3 nucleotides read TGTGCCACCAGCAGTCGCCGGACTAGCGGGACAGATACGCAGTATTTT. Its protein is CATSSRRTSGTDTQYF.

V gene TRBV6-5 combines with J gene TRBJ1-3, with 8 bases that match TRBD1. CDR1 is MNHEY and CDR2 is SVGAGI in the germline V gene. The junction had 4 bases not matched to a gene; V was cut back by 6 bases and J by 0 bases. The length of the CDR3 is 15 residues. The CDR3 bases are TGTGCCAGCAGACCCGACAGGGGCTCTGGAAACACCATATATTTT. This sequence encodes CASRPDRGSGNTIYF.